The rows below give T cell receptor beta chains drawn from one sample of a study of CD8 T cells in ankylosing spondylitis. In TCRdb, the 5' RACE reads were re-called with MiXCR into one record per CDR3 protein. The sample contains fewer than 550,000 distinct CDR3 sequences, about 5.7% of which appear only once. The sequencing sample was made of blood, either unsorted or a sorted T cell fraction (not recorded which). Receptors originate from a male donor with ankylosing spondylitis. Both conserved end residues are part of each CDR3. D genes are given only for firm matches. Rows give clone size only sometimes, using once, few, many, or a class for an expanded clone.

TRBJ2-6	TRBV20-1	-	many	CSAQKVAGANVLTF	TGCAGTGCCCAGAAAGTTGCTGGGGCCAACGTCCTGACTTTC
TRBJ2-3	TRBV28	TRBD2	many	CASGLWTSGRAGADTQYF	TGTGCCAGCGGCCTTTGGACTAGCGGGAGGGCAGGGGCAGATACGCAGTATTTT
TRBJ2-7	TRBV7-2	-	many	CASSLVGLYEQYF	TGTGCCAGCAGCTTAGTGGGGCTCTACGAGCAGTACTTC
TRBJ2-6	TRBV5-1	-	-	CASSPRSGSGANVLTF	TGCGCCAGCAGCCCCCGGTCCGGCTCTGGGGCCAACGTCCTGACTTTC
TRBJ2-5	TRBV24-1	TRBD1	many	CATSEPGRGQGGKTQYF	TGTGCCACCAGTGAGCCCGGCAGGGGACAGGGGGGGAAGACCCAGTACTTC
TRBJ2-5	TRBV5-1	TRBD1	many	CASSTRQGGQETQYF	TGCGCCAGCAGCACAAGACAGGGGGGACAAGAGACCCAGTACTTC
TRBJ2-7	TRBV7-8	-	many	CASSLRAGSSYEQYF	TGTGCCAGCAGCTTAAGGGCAGGGAGCTCCTACGAGCAGTACTTC
TRBJ2-7	TRBV29-1	TRBD1	many	CSVRDRAYEQYF	TGCAGCGTCCGGGACAGGGCTTACGAGCAGTACTTC
TRBJ2-2	TRBV7-3	-	many	CASSPKRARLGTGELFF	TGTGCCAGCAGCCCAAAGAGGGCCAGGTTAGGCACCGGGGAGCTGTTTTTT
TRBJ2-5	TRBV12-3/TRBV12-4	-	many	CASSKSGSETQYF	TGTGCCAGCAGTAAATCGGGCTCAGAGACCCAGTACTTC
TRBJ2-1	TRBV28	-	-	CASSILNEQFF	TGTGCCAGCAGTATTCTCAATGAGCAGTTCTTC
TRBJ2-3	TRBV6-2/TRBV6-3	TRBD2	many	CASSYPTRGTSLSSTDTQYF	TGTGCCAGCAGTTACCCCACCCGAGGGACTAGTCTGTCTAGCACAGATACGCAGTATTTT
TRBJ1-4	TRBV5-1	-	many	CASSLHPRATNEKLFF	TGCGCCAGCAGCTTGCATCCTCGGGCAACTAATGAAAAACTGTTTTTT
TRBJ2-1	TRBV5-1	-	many	CASSLDGGHNEQFF	TGCGCCAGCAGCTTGGATGGGGGACACAATGAGCAGTTCTTC
TRBJ2-7	TRBV20-1	-	many	CSASGGGFYEQYF	TGCAGTGCTAGTGGGGGAGGATTCTACGAGCAGTACTTC
TRBJ2-3	TRBV20-1	TRBD2	many	CSAPRLAGGADTQYF	TGCAGTGCCCCACGGCTAGCGGGAGGGGCAGATACGCAGTATTTT
TRBJ2-7	TRBV14	-	many	CASSHLEVAYEQYF	TGTGCCAGCAGCCACCTCGAGGTGGCCTACGAGCAGTACTTC
TRBJ1-2	TRBV4-2	-	many	CASSPAVGRPDGYTF	TGTGCCAGCAGCCCTGCGGTAGGGAGGCCCGATGGCTACACCTTC
TRBJ2-4	TRBV13	-	few	CASSFSGANFKAKNIQYF	TGTGCCAGCAGCTTCTCCGGAGCCAACTTTAAAGCCAAAAACATTCAGTACTTC
TRBJ2-2	TRBV7-9	-	-	CATKNRPEGTGELFF	TGTGCCACTAAGAACCGGCCGGAGGGGACCGGGGAGCTGTTTTTT
TRBJ2-1	TRBV7-8	-	many	CASSKDRLGSYNEQFF	TGTGCCAGCAGCAAAGACAGGCTGGGCTCATACAATGAGCAGTTCTTC
TRBJ1-2	TRBV25-1	TRBD1	many	CASSGWDRANYGYTF	TGTGCCAGCAGTGGCTGGGACAGGGCCAACTATGGCTACACCTTC
TRBJ1-2	TRBV4-2	TRBD1	many	CASSQVHTQGNYGYTF	TGTGCCAGCAGCCAAGTCCATACACAGGGGAACTATGGCTACACCTTC
TRBJ2-3	TRBV6-5	-	many	CASSYRDIEDTQYF	TGTGCCAGCAGTTACCGGGACATTGAAGATACGCAGTATTTT
TRBJ1-1	TRBV15	-	-	CATSMRQATEAFF	TGTGCCACCAGCATGAGACAGGCCACTGAAGCTTTCTTT
TRBJ2-7	TRBV20-1	TRBD1	-	CSARQLRTGGIGEQYF	TGCAGTGCTAGACAATTACGGACAGGGGGCATCGGCGAGCAGTACTTC
TRBJ1-1	TRBV12-3/TRBV12-4	-	many	CASSIRNTEAFF	TGTGCCAGCAGTATACGGAACACTGAAGCTTTCTTT
TRBJ1-4	TRBV29-1	-	many	CSVGGEFPNEKLFF	TGCAGCGTTGGGGGAGAATTCCCTAATGAAAAACTGTTTTTT
TRBJ2-5	TRBV6-1	TRBD2	-	CASHRLADQETQYF	TGTGCCAGTCACCGGCTAGCGGACCAAGAGACCCAGTACTTC
TRBJ2-7	TRBV3-1	-	many	CASSQVPGETYEQYF	TGTGCCAGCAGCCAAGTCCCGGGGGAGACCTACGAGCAGTACTTC
TRBJ1-1	TRBV29-1	-	many	CSVETQGGTEAFF	TGCAGCGTTGAAACCCAGGGAGGCACTGAAGCTTTCTTT
TRBJ1-6	TRBV5-1	-	many	CASSSSPGSQGGMDSPLHF	TGCGCCAGCAGCTCTTCCCCCGGCTCTCAGGGAGGGATGGATTCACCCCTCCACTTT
TRBJ1-1	TRBV27	TRBD1	many	CASSSYRGLEAFF	TGTGCCAGCAGTTCCTACAGGGGGCTCGAAGCTTTCTTT
TRBJ2-1	TRBV4-2	-	many	CASSPYLWGGEYEYSNEQFF	TGTGCCAGCAGCCCTTACCTCTGGGGGGGCGAATACGAATACAGCAATGAGCAGTTCTTC
TRBJ2-2	TRBV7-2	-	many	CASSLYRVSTGELFF	TGTGCCAGCAGCTTATACAGGGTTTCCACCGGGGAGCTGTTTTTT
TRBJ2-2	TRBV7-2	-	many	CASSLVGWDTGELFF	TGTGCCAGCAGCTTAGTGGGGTGGGACACCGGGGAGCTGTTTTTT
TRBJ2-7	TRBV4-1	-	many	CASSQDAPGPSASYEQYF	TGCGCCAGCAGCCAAGATGCTCCTGGGCCTTCAGCCTCCTACGAGCAGTACTTC
TRBJ1-1	TRBV18	TRBD1	-	CASSPNTGALTEAFF	TGTGCCAGCTCACCAAATACAGGGGCTCTGACTGAAGCTTTCTTT
TRBJ1-5	TRBV10-3	-	many	CAISESRGNQPQHF	TGTGCCATCAGTGAGTCCAGGGGCAATCAGCCCCAGCATTTT
TRBJ2-3	TRBV29-1	-	many	CSVEAPGGGGTDTQYF	TGCAGCGTTGAAGCCCCGGGGGGCGGTGGCACAGATACGCAGTATTTT
TRBJ2-1	TRBV9	-	many	CASSAVLQGTNEQFF	TGTGCCAGCAGCGCAGTACTACAGGGCACTAATGAGCAGTTCTTC
TRBJ1-5	TRBV12-3/TRBV12-4	-	many	CASSFWGNGQPQHF	TGTGCCAGCAGTTTTTGGGGGAATGGGCAGCCCCAGCATTTT
TRBJ1-1	TRBV6-1	-	many	CASSRSKGNTEAFF	TGTGCCAGCAGTAGGTCGAAAGGGAACACTGAAGCTTTCTTT
TRBJ1-4	TRBV28	-	many	CASSPLTGEKLFF	TGTGCCAGCAGTCCCCTTACGGGGGAAAAACTGTTTTTT
TRBJ1-3	TRBV7-8	-	many	CASKEGFQDPGNTIYF	TGTGCCAGCAAGGAAGGGTTCCAGGACCCCGGAAACACCATATATTTT
TRBJ2-7	TRBV29-1	TRBD2	many	CSAGSLAGGPLDEQYF	TGCAGCGCCGGTTCCCTAGCGGGGGGGCCACTCGACGAGCAGTACTTC
TRBJ2-1	TRBV6-1	-	many	CASKRSGLYNEQFF	TGTGCCAGCAAACGATCGGGACTGTACAATGAGCAGTTCTTC
TRBJ2-1	TRBV28	-	few	CASSSQTLGMFF	TGTGCCAGCAGTTCCCAGACCCTAGGGATGTTCTTC
TRBJ1-5	TRBV20-1	TRBD1	many	CSARRAGGNQPQHF	TGCAGTGCTAGAAGGGCAGGGGGTAATCAGCCCCAGCATTTT
TRBJ2-5	TRBV11-2	-	few	CASRKGSLDGETQYF	TGTGCCAGCAGAAAGGGGTCTCTAGACGGAGAGACCCAGTACTTC
TRBJ2-7	TRBV7-6	TRBD2	many	CASSYGTSGTNEQYF	TGTGCCAGCAGTTATGGGACTAGCGGGACTAACGAGCAGTACTTC
TRBJ2-1	TRBV10-3	TRBD2	many	CAISGPGGLVFSNEQFF	TGTGCCATCAGTGGCCCGGGGGGGCTGGTCTTTAGCAATGAGCAGTTCTTC
TRBJ2-3	TRBV20-1	-	many	CSARQVQDTQYF	TGCAGTGCTAGACAGGTTCAAGATACGCAGTATTTT
TRBJ2-1	TRBV5-1	-	many	CASSLEFNEQFF	TGCGCCAGCAGCTTGGAGTTTAATGAGCAGTTCTTC
TRBJ1-4	TRBV7-2	-	many	CASSLVMWEKLFF	TGTGCCAGCAGCTTAGTGATGTGGGAGAAACTGTTTTTT